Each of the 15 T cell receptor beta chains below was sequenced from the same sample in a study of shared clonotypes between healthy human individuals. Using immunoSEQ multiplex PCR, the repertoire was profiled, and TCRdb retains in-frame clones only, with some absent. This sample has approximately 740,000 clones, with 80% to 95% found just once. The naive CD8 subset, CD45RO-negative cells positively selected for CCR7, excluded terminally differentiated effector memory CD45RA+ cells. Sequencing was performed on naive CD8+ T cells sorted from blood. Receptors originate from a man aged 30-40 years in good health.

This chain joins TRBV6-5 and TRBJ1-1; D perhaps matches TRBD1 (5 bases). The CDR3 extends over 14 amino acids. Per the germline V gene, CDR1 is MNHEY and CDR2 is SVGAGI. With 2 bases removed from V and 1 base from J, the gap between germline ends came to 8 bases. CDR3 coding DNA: TGTGCCAGCAGTTACGGGGCAGCGAACACTGAAGCTTTCTTT. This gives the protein CASSYGAANTEAFF.

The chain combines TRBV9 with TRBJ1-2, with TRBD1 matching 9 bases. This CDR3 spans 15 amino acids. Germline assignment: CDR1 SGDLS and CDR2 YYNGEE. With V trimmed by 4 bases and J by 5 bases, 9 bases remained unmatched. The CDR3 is CASSIGTGSRYGYTF. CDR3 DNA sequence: TGTGCCAGCAGCATTGGGACAGGGAGCCGTTATGGCTACACCTTC.

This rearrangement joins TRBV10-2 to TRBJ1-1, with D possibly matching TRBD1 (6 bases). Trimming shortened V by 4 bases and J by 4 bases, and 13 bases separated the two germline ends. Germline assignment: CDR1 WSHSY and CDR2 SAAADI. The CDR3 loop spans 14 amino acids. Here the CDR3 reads CASSAQGSSTEAFF. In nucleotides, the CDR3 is TGCGCCAGCAGTGCCCAGGGGTCGAGCACTGAAGCTTTCTTT.

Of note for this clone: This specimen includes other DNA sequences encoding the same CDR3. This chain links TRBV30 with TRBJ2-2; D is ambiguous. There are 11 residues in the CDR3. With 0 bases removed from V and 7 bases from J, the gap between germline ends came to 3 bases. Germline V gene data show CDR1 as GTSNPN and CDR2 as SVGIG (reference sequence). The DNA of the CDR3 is TGTGCCTGGAGTGTAGGCGGGGAGCTGTTTTTT. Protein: CAWSVGGELFF. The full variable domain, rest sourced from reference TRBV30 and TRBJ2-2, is SQTIHQWPATLVQPVGSPLSLECTVEGTSNPNLYWYRQAAGRGLQLLFYSVGIGQISSEVPQNLSASRPQDRQFILSSKKLLLSDSGFYLCAWSVGGELFFGEGSRLTVL.

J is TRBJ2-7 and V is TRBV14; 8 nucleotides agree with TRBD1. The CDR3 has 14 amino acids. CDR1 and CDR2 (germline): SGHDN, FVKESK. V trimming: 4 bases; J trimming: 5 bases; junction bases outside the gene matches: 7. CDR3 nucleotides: TGTGCCAGCAGCCGGAGGGACAGGTCCCACGAGCAGTACTTC. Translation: CASSRRDRSHEQYF.

The CDR3 DNA reads TGTGCCATCACTAGGGAGGGGAATTCCTACGAGCAGTACTTC. Its protein is CAITREGNSYEQYF. V gene TRBV10-3 combines with J gene TRBJ2-7; 7 bases map to TRBD2. V lost 7 bases and J lost 1; bases outside the gene matches: 7. The V gene's germline CDR1 is ENHRY and CDR2 SYGVKD. The CDR3 loop spans 14 amino acids.

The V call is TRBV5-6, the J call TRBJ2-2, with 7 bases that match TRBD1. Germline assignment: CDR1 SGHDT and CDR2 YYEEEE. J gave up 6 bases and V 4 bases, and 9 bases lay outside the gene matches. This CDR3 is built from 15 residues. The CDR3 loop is CASSPQGNKAGELFF. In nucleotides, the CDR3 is TGTGCCAGCAGCCCACAGGGGAATAAGGCCGGGGAGCTGTTTTTT.

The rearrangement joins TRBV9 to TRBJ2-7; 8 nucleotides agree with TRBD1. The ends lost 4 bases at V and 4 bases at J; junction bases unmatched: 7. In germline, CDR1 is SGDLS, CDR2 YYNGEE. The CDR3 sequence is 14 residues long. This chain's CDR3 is CASSPTGGMYEQYF. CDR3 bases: TGTGCCAGCAGCCCTACAGGGGGTATGTACGAGCAGTACTTC.

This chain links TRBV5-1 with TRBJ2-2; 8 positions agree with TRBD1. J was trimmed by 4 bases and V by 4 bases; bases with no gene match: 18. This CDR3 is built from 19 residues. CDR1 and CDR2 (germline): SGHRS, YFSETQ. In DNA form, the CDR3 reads TGCGCCAGCAGCACAGCGCCGCGCGGGACAGGACTTGGCACCGGGGAGCTGTTTTTT. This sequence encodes CASSTAPRGTGLGTGELFF. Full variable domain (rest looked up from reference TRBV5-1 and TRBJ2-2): KAGVTQTPRYLIKTRGQQVTLSCSPISGHRSVSWYQQTPGQGLQFLFEYFSETQRNKGNFPGRFSGRQFSNSRSEMNVSTLELGDSALYLCASSTAPRGTGLGTGELFFGEGSRLTVL.

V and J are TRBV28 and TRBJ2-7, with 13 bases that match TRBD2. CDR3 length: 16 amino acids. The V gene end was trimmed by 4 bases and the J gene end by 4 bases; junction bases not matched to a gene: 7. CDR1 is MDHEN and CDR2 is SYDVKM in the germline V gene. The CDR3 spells CASSSEGTSGIYEQYF. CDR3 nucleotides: TGTGCCAGCAGTTCCGAGGGGACTAGCGGGATATACGAGCAGTACTTC. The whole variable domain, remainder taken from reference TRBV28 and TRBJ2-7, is DVKVTQSSRYLVKRTGEKVFLECVQDMDHENMFWYRQDPGLGLRLIYFSYDVKMKEKGDIPEGYSVSREKKERFSLILESASTNQTSMYLCASSSEGTSGIYEQYFGPGTRLTVT.

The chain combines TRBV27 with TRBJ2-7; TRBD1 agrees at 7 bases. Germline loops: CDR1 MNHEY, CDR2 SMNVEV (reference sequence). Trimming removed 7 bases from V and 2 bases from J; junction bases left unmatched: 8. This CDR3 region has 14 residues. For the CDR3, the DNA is TGTGCCAGCAAAAGTCCCGGGACAGCCTACGAGCAGTACTTC. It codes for CASKSPGTAYEQYF.

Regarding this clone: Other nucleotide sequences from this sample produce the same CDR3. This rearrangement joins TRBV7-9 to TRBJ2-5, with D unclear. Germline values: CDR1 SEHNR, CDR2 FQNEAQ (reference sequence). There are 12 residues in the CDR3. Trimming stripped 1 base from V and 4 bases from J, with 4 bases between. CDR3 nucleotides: TGTGCCAGCAGCTTAGGTGCAGAGACCCAGTACTTC. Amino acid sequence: CASSLGAETQYF.

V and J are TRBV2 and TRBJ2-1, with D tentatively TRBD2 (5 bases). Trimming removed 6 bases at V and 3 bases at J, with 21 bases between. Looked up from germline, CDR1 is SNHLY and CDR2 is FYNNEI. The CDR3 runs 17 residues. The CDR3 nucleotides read TGTGCCAGCAGGACGTCAACGGACTCCCTGCACTACAATGAGCAGTTCTTC. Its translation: CASRTSTDSLHYNEQFF.

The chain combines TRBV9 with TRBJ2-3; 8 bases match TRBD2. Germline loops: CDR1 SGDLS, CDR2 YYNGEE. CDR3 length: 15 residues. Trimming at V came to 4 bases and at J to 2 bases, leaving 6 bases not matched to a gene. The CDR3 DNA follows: TGTGCCAGCAGCCCTAGCGGGTCAATCACAGATACGCAGTATTTT. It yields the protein CASSPSGSITDTQYF.

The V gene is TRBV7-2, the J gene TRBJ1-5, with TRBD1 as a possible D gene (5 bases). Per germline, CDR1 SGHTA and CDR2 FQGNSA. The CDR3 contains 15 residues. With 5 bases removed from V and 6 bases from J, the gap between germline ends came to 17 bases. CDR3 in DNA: TGTGCCAGCAGCCAAAGGCAGGGCCGCGGTCAGCCCCAGCATTTT. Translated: CASSQRQGRGQPQHF.